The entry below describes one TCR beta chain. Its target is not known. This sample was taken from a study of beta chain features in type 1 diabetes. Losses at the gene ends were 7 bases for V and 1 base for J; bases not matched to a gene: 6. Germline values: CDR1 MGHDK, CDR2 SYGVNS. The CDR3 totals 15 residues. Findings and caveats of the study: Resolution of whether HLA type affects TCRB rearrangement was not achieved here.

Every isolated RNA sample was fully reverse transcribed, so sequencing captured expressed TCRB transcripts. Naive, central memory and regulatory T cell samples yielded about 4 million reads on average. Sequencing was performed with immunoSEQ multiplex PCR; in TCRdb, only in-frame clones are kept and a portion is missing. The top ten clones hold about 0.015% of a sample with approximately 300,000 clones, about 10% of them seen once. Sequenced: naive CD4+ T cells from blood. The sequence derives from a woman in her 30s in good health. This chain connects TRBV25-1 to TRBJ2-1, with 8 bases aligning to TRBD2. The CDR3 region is CASTVSGSSYNEQFF. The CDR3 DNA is TGTGCCAGCACCGTGAGCGGGAGTTCCTACAATGAGCAGTTCTTC.